Following are 10 T cell receptor beta chains from one sample sequenced in a study of blood T cells in healthy people across ages. A second PCR of roughly 7 to 11 cycles used a sample-barcoded 5' primer and a J-beta primer mix. Using its own MiXCR run on the 5' RACE reads, TCRdb lists one record per CDR3 protein. Among more than 750,000 distinct CDR3 sequences listed, almost 30% were seen once. These data were also filed under a second study, of T cells of mothers and their children.

Specimen: blood. Every receptor here comes from a woman in her forties in good health.

A few counts support this clonotype. This rearrangement joins TRBV12-3 or TRBV12-4 to TRBJ2-7; D gene unclear. V lost 1 base, J lost 5 bases, and 6 bases lay in between. This CDR3 has 12 residues. This CDR3 is CASSLVLHEQYF. As DNA, the CDR3 is TGTGCCAGCAGTTTAGTTCTCCACGAGCAGTACTTC.

This clonotype was observed a handful of times. V and J are TRBV11-2 and TRBJ2-1; 9 bases are a match to TRBD1. The CDR3 runs 16 residues. Germline assignment: CDR1 SGHAT and CDR2 FQNNGV. The V and J ends lost 1 base and 7 bases, in that order; junction bases with no gene match: 8. CDR3 DNA: TGTGCCAGCAGCTTAGGAGGTGGACAGGGGAGGAATGAGCAGTTCTTC. It encodes CASSLGGGQGRNEQFF.

The chain is built from TRBV27 and TRBJ2-1, with D uncertain. CDR3 size: 13 residues. CDR1 MNHEY and CDR2 SMNVEV come from the germline V gene (reference sequence). V lost 5 bases and J lost 7, with 12 bases in between. CDR3 protein: CASSQANGNEQFF. CDR3 nucleotide sequence: TGTGCCAGCAGTCAAGCGAATGGGAATGAGCAGTTCTTC.

V usage is TRBV7-2 and J usage is TRBJ2-1, with 9 bases that match TRBD1. Germline trimming cut 1 base from V and 7 bases from J; bases unmatched to any gene: 5. Germline V gene data show CDR1 as SGHTA and CDR2 as FQGNSA. This CDR3 contains 15 residues. CDR3: CASSLDRDRENEQFF. The CDR3 DNA sequence: TGTGCCAGCAGCTTAGACAGGGACAGGGAAAATGAGCAGTTCTTC.

This clonotype was found a few times. A single base separates this from a much larger clone, so it may be a read error. The DNA is left out, because the CDR3 cannot be placed on it with certainty; the CDR3 is given as TCRdb lists it. The chain has TRBV20-1 and TRBJ2-6; the listed D gene, TRBD1, was not tested against the DNA. In germline, CDR1 is DFQATT, CDR2 SNEGSKA (reference sequence). A total of 16 residues make up the CDR3, ends included. CDR3 residues: CSAREEWGSGANVRTF.

The chain is built from TRBV20-1 and TRBJ1-2; D gene uncertain. This CDR3 region has 13 residues. Trimming took off 0 bases at V and 8 bases at J, with 13 bases between the two ends. Looked up from germline, CDR1 is DFQATT and CDR2 is SNEGSKA (reference sequence). Here the CDR3 reads CSAREDPNRGYTF. In DNA, the CDR3 is TGCAGTGCTAGAGAGGACCCCAACCGAGGCTACACCTTC.

This clonotype was picked up many times. The chain links TRBV7-2 to TRBJ2-7; D is perhaps TRBD1 (6 bases). The V and J ends lost 1 base and 6 bases respectively, with 13 bases between them. Germline-derived CDR1 and CDR2 are SGHTA and FQGNSA. CDR3 length: 14 amino acids. Here the CDR3 DNA reads TGTGCCAGCAGCTTAGGGGGGCCAAAGACCGAGCAGTACTTC. Protein sequence: CASSLGGPKTEQYF.

This clonotype was seen more than once but under ten times. It may be a read error: a sequence one base away is much more abundant. The chain carries TRBV7-2 and TRBJ2-6; the D is unclear. The germline V gene encodes CDR1 SGHTA and CDR2 FQGNSA. V dropped 5 bases and J dropped 6 bases, with 14 bases sitting between them. The CDR3 runs to 15 residues. The CDR3 sequence: CASSLRFSVANVLTF. CDR3 in DNA: TGTGCCAGCAGCCTCAGATTTTCCGTGGCCAACGTCCTGACTTTC.

Comment on this clonotype: A much larger clone lies one base from this, so it may be a read error. V is TRBV20-1 and J is TRBJ2-3; 8 bases fit TRBD2. The germline CDR1 and CDR2 sequences are DFQATT and SNEGSKA (reference sequence). This CDR3 has 13 residues. CDR3 sequence reads: CGATGGFTDTQYF. The CDR3 nucleotides are TGCGGAGCTACGGGGGGGTTCACAGATACGCAGTATTTT.

This clonotype was found many times. The rearrangement joins TRBV29-1 to TRBJ1-4; no firm D call. V was trimmed by 7 bases and J by 4 bases, leaving 13 bases between them. The CDR3 spans 13 residues. In germline, CDR1 is SQVTM, CDR2 ANQGSEA. The CDR3 here is CSAVRQDNEKLFF. As DNA, the CDR3 is TGCAGCGCCGTAAGGCAGGATAATGAAAAACTGTTTTTT.